This is a list of T cell receptor beta chains from one sample in a study of T cell responses to AZD1222 COVID-19 vaccine. Some clones are missing from TCRdb's copy, which holds only in-frame ones; the method was immunoSEQ multiplex PCR. Of about 150,000 clones listed, around 93% are singletons. The sequencing used peripheral blood, collected 28 days after the second AZD1222 dose. Receptors originate from an adult who received the AZD1222 COVID-19 vaccine. The CDR3 runs from the conserved cysteine through the conserved F or W. D genes are given only for firm matches. Clone size is given for some rows only: seen once, a few or many times, or a class if the clone is expanded.

J gene: TRBJ2-7; D gene: .; V gene: TRBV4-1; CDR3 length: 15; clone size: .; CDR3 DNA: TGCGCCAGCAGCCAAGGGACCTTAGGAACCTACGAGCAGTACTTC; CDR3 protein: CASSQGTLGTYEQYF
J gene: TRBJ1-1; D gene: .; V gene: TRBV12-2; CDR3 length: 16; clone size: .; CDR3 DNA: TGTGCAAGTCGCTTAGTTCCCGGACAGGGGGTCACTGAAGCTTTCTTT; CDR3 protein: CASRLVPGQGVTEAFF
J gene: TRBJ2-7; D gene: TRBD2; V gene: TRBV27; CDR3 length: 16; clone size: .; CDR3 DNA: TGTGCCAGCAGTTTCAGTCTGGCGGGAGGAGCCCACGAGCAGTACTTC; CDR3 protein: CASSFSLAGGAHEQYF
J gene: TRBJ2-1; D gene: TRBD2; V gene: TRBV12-5; CDR3 length: 19; clone size: .; CDR3 DNA: TGTGCTAGTGCTAGCTCTAGCGGGAGAAGGGTAAGCTCCTACAATGAGCAGTTCTTC; CDR3 protein: CASASSSGRRVSSYNEQFF
J gene: TRBJ2-1; D gene: TRBD2; V gene: TRBV20-1; CDR3 length: 16; clone size: .; CDR3 DNA: TGCAGTGCTAGTACTAGCGGGAGACCCAGCTACAATGAGCAGTTCTTC; CDR3 protein: CSASTSGRPSYNEQFF
J gene: TRBJ2-7; D gene: TRBD1; V gene: TRBV7-2; CDR3 length: 14; clone size: .; CDR3 DNA: TGTGCCAGCAGCCCCAGACAGGGGGCAAGGGAGCAGTACTTC; CDR3 protein: CASSPRQGAREQYF
J gene: TRBJ2-1; D gene: .; V gene: TRBV6-5; CDR3 length: 14; clone size: .; CDR3 DNA: TGTGCCAGCAGTCCCCACAGGGCCCGCAATGAGCAGTTCTTC; CDR3 protein: CASSPHRARNEQFF
J gene: TRBJ2-3; D gene: .; V gene: TRBV9; CDR3 length: 15; clone size: .; CDR3 DNA: TGTGCCAGCAGCGTAGCGCCTAGCGTTGAAGATACGCAGTATTTT; CDR3 protein: CASSVAPSVEDTQYF
J gene: TRBJ2-2; D gene: .; V gene: TRBV30; CDR3 length: 13; clone size: .; CDR3 DNA: TGTGCCTGGAGTAGTGTGGGAGCCGGGGAGCTGTTTTTT; CDR3 protein: CAWSSVGAGELFF
J gene: TRBJ2-3; D gene: TRBD1; V gene: TRBV4-2; CDR3 length: 13; clone size: .; CDR3 DNA: TGTGCCAGCAGCCAAAGACAGGGAGATACGCAGTATTTT; CDR3 protein: CASSQRQGDTQYF
J gene: TRBJ2-7; D gene: TRBD2; V gene: TRBV4-1; CDR3 length: 17; clone size: few; CDR3 DNA: TGCGCCAGCAGCCAAGAGATTCGGACTAGCGGTTCCTACGAGCAGTACTTC; CDR3 protein: CASSQEIRTSGSYEQYF
J gene: TRBJ1-1; D gene: TRBD1; V gene: TRBV28; CDR3 length: 15; clone size: .; CDR3 DNA: TGTGCCAGCAGCTCACTAGGGACAGCGAACACTGAAGCTTTCTTT; CDR3 protein: CASSSLGTANTEAFF
J gene: TRBJ2-7; D gene: .; V gene: TRBV28; CDR3 length: 16; clone size: .; CDR3 DNA: TGTGCCAGCAGTTCACCCGATCCGGGTTCGACTTCCGAGCAGTACTTC; CDR3 protein: CASSSPDPGSTSEQYF
J gene: TRBJ1-1; D gene: .; V gene: TRBV19; CDR3 length: 14; clone size: .; CDR3 DNA: TGTGCCAGTAGTATACCGCAACGGGGGGGTGAAGCTTTCTTT; CDR3 protein: CASSIPQRGGEAFF
J gene: TRBJ2-2; D gene: TRBD2; V gene: TRBV7-8; CDR3 length: 18; clone size: .; CDR3 DNA: TGTGCCAGCAGCTTAAGGGGGACTAGCGGGAGAACTTCAGGGGAGCTGTTTTTT; CDR3 protein: CASSLRGTSGRTSGELFF
J gene: TRBJ1-5; D gene: .; V gene: TRBV28; CDR3 length: 15; clone size: .; CDR3 DNA: TGTGCCAGCAGTTACGACGGACGCCCGATAAGTCCCCAGCATTTT; CDR3 protein: CASSYDGRPISPQHF
J gene: TRBJ2-7; D gene: .; V gene: TRBV3-1/TRBV3-2; CDR3 length: 14; clone size: .; CDR3 DNA: TGTGCCAGCAGCCCAAGTTCCCCCTCCTACGAGCAGTACTTC; CDR3 protein: CASSPSSPSYEQYF
J gene: TRBJ1-5; D gene: TRBD1; V gene: TRBV7-9; CDR3 length: 15; clone size: .; CDR3 DNA: TGTGCCAGCAGCCCGGGACAGGGGGCATCTCAGCCCCAGCATTTT; CDR3 protein: CASSPGQGASQPQHF
J gene: TRBJ2-1; D gene: TRBD2; V gene: TRBV27; CDR3 length: 14; clone size: .; CDR3 DNA: TGTGCCAGCAGTCCGGGACTATACTACAATGAGCAGTTCTTC; CDR3 protein: CASSPGLYYNEQFF
J gene: TRBJ2-1; D gene: TRBD2; V gene: TRBV10-1; CDR3 length: 16; clone size: .; CDR3 DNA: TGCGCCAGCAGTGGCACCGGACTAGCGTCCTACAATGAGCAGTTCTTC; CDR3 protein: CASSGTGLASYNEQFF
J gene: TRBJ2-5; D gene: .; V gene: TRBV19; CDR3 length: 15; clone size: .; CDR3 DNA: TGTGCCAGTAGTGCCCCGGGCTGGTACCAAGAGACCCAGTACTTC; CDR3 protein: CASSAPGWYQETQYF
J gene: TRBJ1-4; D gene: TRBD1; V gene: TRBV2; CDR3 length: 13; clone size: .; CDR3 DNA: TGTGCCAGCAACAGGGGTCCTAATGAAAAACTGTTTTTT; CDR3 protein: CASNRGPNEKLFF
J gene: TRBJ1-1; D gene: TRBD1; V gene: TRBV7-2; CDR3 length: 13; clone size: .; CDR3 DNA: TGTGCCAGCAGCTACAAGGGGGCGACTGAAGCTTTCTTT; CDR3 protein: CASSYKGATEAFF
J gene: TRBJ1-5; D gene: TRBD1; V gene: TRBV5-4; CDR3 length: 15; clone size: .; CDR3 DNA: TGTGCCAGCAGCTTAGGCAGGGGGAGCAATCAGCCCCAGCATTTT; CDR3 protein: CASSLGRGSNQPQHF
J gene: TRBJ2-5; D gene: .; V gene: TRBV3-1/TRBV3-2; CDR3 length: 14; clone size: once; CDR3 DNA: TGTGCCAGCAGCAGCCAATTTTTACAAGAGACCCAGTACTTC; CDR3 protein: CASSSQFLQETQYF
J gene: TRBJ2-4; D gene: .; V gene: TRBV28; CDR3 length: 15; clone size: .; CDR3 DNA: TGTGCCAGCAGTTCCCCGACCGGAGGCGGCAACATTCAGTACTTC; CDR3 protein: CASSSPTGGGNIQYF
J gene: TRBJ2-2; D gene: .; V gene: TRBV11-3; CDR3 length: 15; clone size: .; CDR3 DNA: TGTGCCAGCAGCTTAGGCTATCCCCGTGCGGGGGAGCTGTTTTTT; CDR3 protein: CASSLGYPRAGELFF
J gene: TRBJ2-1; D gene: TRBD2; V gene: TRBV7-9; CDR3 length: 15; clone size: once; CDR3 DNA: TGTGCCAGCAGCTTAATAGAGGGAGGGCGCGATGAGCAGTTCTTC; CDR3 protein: CASSLIEGGRDEQFF
J gene: TRBJ1-5; D gene: TRBD1; V gene: TRBV2; CDR3 length: 17; clone size: .; CDR3 DNA: TGTGCCAGCAGTGACAGGGGGGGACCTTATAGCAATCAGCCCCAGCATTTT; CDR3 protein: CASSDRGGPYSNQPQHF
J gene: TRBJ1-5; D gene: TRBD1; V gene: TRBV30; CDR3 length: 13; clone size: .; CDR3 DNA: TGTGCCTGGAGCCAGGGGGCCGGTCAGCCCCAGCATTTT; CDR3 protein: CAWSQGAGQPQHF
J gene: TRBJ2-7; D gene: .; V gene: TRBV28; CDR3 length: 15; clone size: .; CDR3 DNA: TGTGCCAGCAGTCCGCCCGTGGGGGACGTAATGGAGCAGTACTTC; CDR3 protein: CASSPPVGDVMEQYF
J gene: TRBJ2-7; D gene: .; V gene: TRBV18; CDR3 length: 14; clone size: .; CDR3 DNA: TGTGCCAGCTCACCACCGCCGACCCCCTACGAGCAGTACTTC; CDR3 protein: CASSPPPTPYEQYF
J gene: TRBJ1-4; D gene: TRBD1; V gene: TRBV27; CDR3 length: 14; clone size: .; CDR3 DNA: TGTGCCAGCAGTCTGACAGGGGGCAGTGAAAAACTGTTTTTT; CDR3 protein: CASSLTGGSEKLFF
J gene: TRBJ1-4; D gene: .; V gene: TRBV7-2; CDR3 length: 16; clone size: .; CDR3 DNA: TGTGCCAGCAGCTTAATGGGTCCCTCAACTAATGAAAAACTGTTTTTT; CDR3 protein: CASSLMGPSTNEKLFF
J gene: TRBJ2-5; D gene: TRBD2; V gene: TRBV9; CDR3 length: 16; clone size: .; CDR3 DNA: TGTGCCAGCAGCGTAGGTCTAGCGGGAGGGCCCGGGACCCAGTACTTC; CDR3 protein: CASSVGLAGGPGTQYF
J gene: TRBJ1-5; D gene: .; V gene: TRBV9; CDR3 length: 15; clone size: .; CDR3 DNA: TGTGCCAGCAGCGACGATGGGGCGTTCAATCAGCCCCAGCATTTT; CDR3 protein: CASSDDGAFNQPQHF
J gene: TRBJ1-2; D gene: .; V gene: TRBV28; CDR3 length: 13; clone size: .; CDR3 DNA: TGTGCCAGCAGTCCTCAGGGGAACTATGGCTACACCTTC; CDR3 protein: CASSPQGNYGYTF
J gene: TRBJ2-7; D gene: TRBD1; V gene: TRBV5-1; CDR3 length: 15; clone size: .; CDR3 DNA: TGCGCCAGCAGCGCAACCGGGACAGGTGAATACGAGCAGTACTTC; CDR3 protein: CASSATGTGEYEQYF
J gene: TRBJ2-3; D gene: TRBD2; V gene: TRBV19; CDR3 length: 17; clone size: .; CDR3 DNA: TGTGCCAGTAGTGCATGGGGGGCTAGCGGGAGCACAGATACGCAGTATTTT; CDR3 protein: CASSAWGASGSTDTQYF
J gene: TRBJ1-1; D gene: TRBD1; V gene: TRBV6-5; CDR3 length: 13; clone size: .; CDR3 DNA: TGTGCCAGTAGGGGGCGAGGGAACACTGAAGCTTTCTTT; CDR3 protein: CASRGRGNTEAFF
J gene: TRBJ2-1; D gene: .; V gene: TRBV7-9; CDR3 length: 16; clone size: .; CDR3 DNA: TGTGCCAGCAGCTTAGCCCGGCAGGGAGCGAACAATGAGCAGTTCTTC; CDR3 protein: CASSLARQGANNEQFF
J gene: TRBJ1-1; D gene: .; V gene: TRBV19; CDR3 length: 10; clone size: .; CDR3 DNA: TGTGCCACTCGGGGACATGAAGCTTTCTTT; CDR3 protein: CATRGHEAFF
J gene: TRBJ2-1; D gene: TRBD2; V gene: TRBV5-1; CDR3 length: 15; clone size: .; CDR3 DNA: TGCGCCAGCAGCTTGCGGAGCGGGAGCTACAATGAGCAGTTCTTC; CDR3 protein: CASSLRSGSYNEQFF
J gene: TRBJ2-7; D gene: TRBD2; V gene: TRBV6-7; CDR3 length: 22; clone size: few; CDR3 DNA: TGTGCCACCCCAGGAGAAAAATGGGGGGAGACTAGCGGGAGGTCCTTCTCCTACGAGCAGTACTTC; CDR3 protein: CATPGEKWGETSGRSFSYEQYF
J gene: TRBJ1-2; D gene: TRBD1; V gene: TRBV6-6; CDR3 length: 13; clone size: once; CDR3 DNA: TGTGCCAGCAATCCACAGGGGTTGGATGGCTACACCTTC; CDR3 protein: CASNPQGLDGYTF
J gene: TRBJ2-2; D gene: .; V gene: TRBV20-1; CDR3 length: 11; clone size: few; CDR3 DNA: TGCAGTGCTAGAGGTCCCGGGGAGCTGTTTTTT; CDR3 protein: CSARGPGELFF
J gene: TRBJ2-2; D gene: .; V gene: TRBV14; CDR3 length: 16; clone size: .; CDR3 DNA: TGTGCCAGCAGCCCCTTCTTGCCGGGAGACACCGGGGAGCTGTTTTTT; CDR3 protein: CASSPFLPGDTGELFF
J gene: TRBJ2-5; D gene: .; V gene: TRBV28; CDR3 length: 14; clone size: .; CDR3 DNA: TGTGCCAGCCACGAACAAGGGATTGGGGAGACCCAGTACTTC; CDR3 protein: CASHEQGIGETQYF
J gene: TRBJ2-3; D gene: .; V gene: TRBV6-5; CDR3 length: 13; clone size: medium-sized; CDR3 DNA: TGTGCCTCCAAGTCCTCCGGGATAGATACGCAGTATTTT; CDR3 protein: CASKSSGIDTQYF
J gene: TRBJ2-5; D gene: .; V gene: TRBV5-4; CDR3 length: 15; clone size: .; CDR3 DNA: TGTGCCAGCAGCACCCCAACAGGCCTCCAAGAGACCCAGTACTTC; CDR3 protein: CASSTPTGLQETQYF
J gene: TRBJ2-7; D gene: TRBD2; V gene: TRBV27; CDR3 length: 15; clone size: .; CDR3 DNA: TGTGCCAGCAGTTTACTAGCGGGGAGCTCCTACGAGCAGTACTTC; CDR3 protein: CASSLLAGSSYEQYF
J gene: TRBJ2-2; D gene: .; V gene: TRBV28; CDR3 length: 16; clone size: .; CDR3 DNA: TGTGCCAGCAGTTTTTCAGGCGGGGCTCTGGGAGGGGAGCTGTTTTTT; CDR3 protein: CASSFSGGALGGELFF
J gene: TRBJ1-2; D gene: TRBD1; V gene: TRBV6-4; CDR3 length: 12; clone size: .; CDR3 DNA: TGTGCCAGCAGATCAGGGGGCTATGGCTACACCTTC; CDR3 protein: CASRSGGYGYTF